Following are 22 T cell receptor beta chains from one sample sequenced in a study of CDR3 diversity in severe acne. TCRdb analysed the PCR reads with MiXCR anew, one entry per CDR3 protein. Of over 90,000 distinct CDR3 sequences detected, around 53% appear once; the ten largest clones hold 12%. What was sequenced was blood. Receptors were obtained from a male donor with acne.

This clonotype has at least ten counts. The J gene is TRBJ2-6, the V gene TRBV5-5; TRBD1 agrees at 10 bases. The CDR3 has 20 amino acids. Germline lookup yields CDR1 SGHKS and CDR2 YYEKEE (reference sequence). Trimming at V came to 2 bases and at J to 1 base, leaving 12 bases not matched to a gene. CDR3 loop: CASSLKSTGGVASGANVLTF. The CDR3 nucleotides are TGTGCCAGCAGCTTAAAATCGACAGGGGGCGTAGCATCTGGGGCCAACGTCCTGACTTTC.

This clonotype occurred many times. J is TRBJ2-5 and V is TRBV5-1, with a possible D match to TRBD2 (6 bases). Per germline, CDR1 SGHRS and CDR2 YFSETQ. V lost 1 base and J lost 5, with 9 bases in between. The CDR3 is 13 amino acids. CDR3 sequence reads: CASSLTSRETQYF. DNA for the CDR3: TGCGCCAGCAGCTTGACTAGCAGGGAGACCCAGTACTTC.

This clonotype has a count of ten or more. CDR3 in amino acids: CASSLGQTLRETQYF. The CDR3 nucleotides read TGTGCCAGCAGCTTGGGCCAGACCCTCCGGGAGACCCAGTACTTC. This sequence joins TRBV7-6 and TRBJ2-5, with D unclear. V was cut by 3 bases and J by 5 bases, with 16 bases left in between. Germline loops: CDR1 SGHVS, CDR2 FNYEAQ. This CDR3 has 15 residues.

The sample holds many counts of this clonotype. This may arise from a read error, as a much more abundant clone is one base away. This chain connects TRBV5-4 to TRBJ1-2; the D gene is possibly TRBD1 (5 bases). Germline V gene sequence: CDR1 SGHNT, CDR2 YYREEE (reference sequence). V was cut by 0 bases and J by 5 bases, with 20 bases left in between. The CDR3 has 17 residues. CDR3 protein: CASSLEVGAGRRYGYTF. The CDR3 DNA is TGTGCCAGCAGCTTGGAAGTAGGGGCGGGACGGAGGTATGGCTACACCTTC.

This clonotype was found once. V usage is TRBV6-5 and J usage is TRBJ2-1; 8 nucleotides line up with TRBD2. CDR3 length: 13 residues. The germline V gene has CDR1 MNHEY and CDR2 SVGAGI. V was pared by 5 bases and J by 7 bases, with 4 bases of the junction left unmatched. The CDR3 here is CASSSGGSNEQFF. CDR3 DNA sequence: TGTGCCAGCAGTAGCGGGGGTAGTAATGAGCAGTTCTTC.

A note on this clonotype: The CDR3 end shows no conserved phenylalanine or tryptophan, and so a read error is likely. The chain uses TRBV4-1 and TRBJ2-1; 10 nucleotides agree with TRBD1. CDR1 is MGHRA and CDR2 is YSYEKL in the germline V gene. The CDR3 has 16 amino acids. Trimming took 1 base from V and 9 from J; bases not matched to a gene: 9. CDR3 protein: CASSQVRTGGGGEQFL. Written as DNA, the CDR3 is TGCGCCAGCAGCCAAGTGAGGACAGGGGGGGGTGGTGAGCAGTTCCTC.

Written as DNA, the CDR3 is TGTGCCAGCAGCCCACCGGACAGGTCGCGAGAGCAGTACTTC. Translating gives CASSPPDRSREQYF. The gene calls are TRBV7-3 and TRBJ2-7, with TRBD1 identical over 7 bases. From germline, CDR1 is SGHTA and CDR2 FQGTGA. The CDR3 sequence is 14 residues long. V lost 5 bases and J lost 7; bases outside the gene matches: 11.

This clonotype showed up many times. The CDR3 coding sequence is TGCGCCAGCAGACCTGGACGTAGCTCCTACAATGAGCAGTTCTTC. The encoded protein is CASRPGRSSYNEQFF. The chain employs TRBV10-2 and TRBJ2-1, with no clear D. There are 15 residues in the CDR3. V lost 6 bases and J 0 bases, leaving 12 bases between the germline ends. The V gene's germline CDR1 is WSHSY and CDR2 SAAADI.

Here the CDR3 reads CATSGFDRDYGYTF. The CDR3 DNA reads as TGTGCCACCAGCGGATTCGACAGGGACTATGGCTACACCTTC. The rearrangement links TRBV15 to TRBJ1-2; 7 nucleotides line up with TRBD1. The CDR3 totals 14 residues. V lost 5 bases to trimming and J lost 3 bases; unmatched junction nucleotides: 6. CDR1 and CDR2 from the germline V gene are LNHNV and YYDKDF (reference sequence).

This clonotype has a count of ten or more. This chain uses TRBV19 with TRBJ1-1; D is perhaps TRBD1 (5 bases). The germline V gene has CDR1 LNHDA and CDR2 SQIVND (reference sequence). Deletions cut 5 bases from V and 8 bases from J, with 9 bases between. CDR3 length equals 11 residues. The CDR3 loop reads CASSVRAEAFF. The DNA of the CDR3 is TGTGCCAGTAGTGTCAGGGCCGAAGCTTTCTTT.

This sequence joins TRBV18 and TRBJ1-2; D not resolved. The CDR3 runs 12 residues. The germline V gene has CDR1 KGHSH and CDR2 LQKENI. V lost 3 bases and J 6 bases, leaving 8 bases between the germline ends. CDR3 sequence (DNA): TGTGCCAGCTCACCCTCGGACCATGGCTACACCTTC. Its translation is CASSPSDHGYTF.

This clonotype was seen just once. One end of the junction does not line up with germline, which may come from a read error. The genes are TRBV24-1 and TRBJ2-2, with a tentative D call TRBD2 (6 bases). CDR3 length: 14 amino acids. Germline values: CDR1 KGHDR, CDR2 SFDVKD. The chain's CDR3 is CVTSDFREKGELFF. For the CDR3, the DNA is TGTGTCACCAGTGATTTTCGGGAGAAGGGGGAGCTGTTTTTT.

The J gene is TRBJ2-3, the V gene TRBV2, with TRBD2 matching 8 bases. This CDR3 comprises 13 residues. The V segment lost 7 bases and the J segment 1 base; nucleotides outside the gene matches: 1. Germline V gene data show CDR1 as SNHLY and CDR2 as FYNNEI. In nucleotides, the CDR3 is TGTGCCAGCATTAGCGGGGGCACAGATACGCAGTATTTT. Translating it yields CASISGGTDTQYF.

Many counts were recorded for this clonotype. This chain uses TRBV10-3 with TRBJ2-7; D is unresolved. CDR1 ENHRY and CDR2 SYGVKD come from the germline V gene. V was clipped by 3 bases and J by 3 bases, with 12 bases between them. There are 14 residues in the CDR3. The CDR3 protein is CAISDGGDNYEQYV. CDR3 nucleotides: TGTGCCATCAGTGATGGTGGAGACAACTACGAGCAGTACGTC.

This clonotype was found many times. The CDR3 bases are TGTGCCAGCAGCGCGCCCAGACTAGCGGGAGCCGCGGGGCAGTACTTC. Residues: CASSAPRLAGAAGQYF. The chain links TRBV7-8 to TRBJ2-7; TRBD2 aligns across 12 bases. From germline, CDR1 is SGHVS and CDR2 FQNEAQ. The length of the CDR3 is 16 residues. V lost 5 bases and J lost 9; bases outside the gene matches: 14.

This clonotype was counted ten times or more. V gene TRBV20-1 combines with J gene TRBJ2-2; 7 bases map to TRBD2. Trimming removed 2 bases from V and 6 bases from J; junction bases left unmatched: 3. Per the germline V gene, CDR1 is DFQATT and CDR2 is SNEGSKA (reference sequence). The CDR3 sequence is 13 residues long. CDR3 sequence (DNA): TGCAGTGCTAGACCTCGGGAGGCCGGGGAGCTGTTTTTT. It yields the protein CSARPREAGELFF.

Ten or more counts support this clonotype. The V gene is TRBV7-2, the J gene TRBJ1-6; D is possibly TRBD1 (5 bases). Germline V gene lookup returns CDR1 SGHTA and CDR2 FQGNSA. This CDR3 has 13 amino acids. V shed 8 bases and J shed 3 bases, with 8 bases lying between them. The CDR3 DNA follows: TGTGCCAGCTGGGACGGCTATAATTCACCCCTCCACTTT. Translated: CASWDGYNSPLHF.

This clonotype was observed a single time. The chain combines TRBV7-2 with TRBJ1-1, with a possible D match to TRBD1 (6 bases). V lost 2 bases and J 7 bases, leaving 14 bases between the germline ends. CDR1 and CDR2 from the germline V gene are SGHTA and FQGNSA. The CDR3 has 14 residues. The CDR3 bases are TGTGCCAGCAGCTTACCCACAGGGTTCGTTGAAGCTTTCTTT. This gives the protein CASSLPTGFVEAFF.

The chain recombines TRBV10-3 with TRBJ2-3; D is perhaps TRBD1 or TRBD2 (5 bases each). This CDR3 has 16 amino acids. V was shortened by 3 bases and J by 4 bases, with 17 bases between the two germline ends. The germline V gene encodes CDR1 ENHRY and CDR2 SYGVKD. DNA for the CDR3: TGTGCCATCAGTGAACGGGACCCAGAGTCAGCAGATACGCAGTATTTT. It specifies CAISERDPESADTQYF.

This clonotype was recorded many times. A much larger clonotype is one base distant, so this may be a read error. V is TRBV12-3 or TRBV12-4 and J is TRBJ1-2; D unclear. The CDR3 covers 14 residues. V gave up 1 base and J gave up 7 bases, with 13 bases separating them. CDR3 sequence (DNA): TGTGCCAGCAGTTTAGGGTCTGGGGTTTGTGGCTACACCTTC. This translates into CASSLGSGVCGYTF.

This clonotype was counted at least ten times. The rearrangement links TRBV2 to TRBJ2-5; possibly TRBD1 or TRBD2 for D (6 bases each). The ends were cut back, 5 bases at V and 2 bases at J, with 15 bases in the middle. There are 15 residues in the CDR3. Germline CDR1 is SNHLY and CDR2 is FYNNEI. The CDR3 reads CASSRDRGTQETQYF. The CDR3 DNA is TGTGCCAGCAGTAGAGACCGGGGGACACAAGAGACCCAGTACTTC.

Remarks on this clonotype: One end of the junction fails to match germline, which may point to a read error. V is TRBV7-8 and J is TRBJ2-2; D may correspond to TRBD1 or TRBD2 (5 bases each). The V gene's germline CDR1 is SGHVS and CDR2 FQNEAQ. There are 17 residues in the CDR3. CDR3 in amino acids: CASSQGIRGPNTGELCF. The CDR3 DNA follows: TGCGCCAGCAGCCAGGGAATTAGGGGTCCGAACACCGGGGAGCTGTGTTTT.